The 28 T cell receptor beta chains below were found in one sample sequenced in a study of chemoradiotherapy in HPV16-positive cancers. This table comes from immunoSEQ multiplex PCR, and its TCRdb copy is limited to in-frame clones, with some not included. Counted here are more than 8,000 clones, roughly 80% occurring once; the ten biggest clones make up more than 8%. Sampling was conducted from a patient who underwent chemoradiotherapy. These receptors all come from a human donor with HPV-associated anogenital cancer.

CDR3 DNA: TGTGCCAGCAGCTACTTAGCTTTCTCTGGGGCCAACGTCCTGACTTTC. Amino acids: CASSYLAFSGANVLTF. The chain combines TRBV7-3 with TRBJ2-6; D is unclear. Germline loops: CDR1 SGHTA, CDR2 FQGTGA. CDR3 length equals 16 residues. V was clipped by 4 bases and J by 0 bases, with 10 bases between them.

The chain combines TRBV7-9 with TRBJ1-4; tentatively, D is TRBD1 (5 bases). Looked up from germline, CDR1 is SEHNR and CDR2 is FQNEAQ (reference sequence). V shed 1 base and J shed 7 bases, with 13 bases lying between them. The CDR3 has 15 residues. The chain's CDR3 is CASSLGWGASEKLFF. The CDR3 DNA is TGTGCCAGCAGCTTAGGTTGGGGCGCGAGTGAAAAACTGTTTTTT.

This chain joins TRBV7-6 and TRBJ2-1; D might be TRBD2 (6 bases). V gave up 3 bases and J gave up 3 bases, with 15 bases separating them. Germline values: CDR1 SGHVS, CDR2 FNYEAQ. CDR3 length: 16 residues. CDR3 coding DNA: TGTGCCAGCAGCTTGGGGGATGGAGGGATCTACAATGAGCAGTTCTTC. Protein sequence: CASSLGDGGIYNEQFF.

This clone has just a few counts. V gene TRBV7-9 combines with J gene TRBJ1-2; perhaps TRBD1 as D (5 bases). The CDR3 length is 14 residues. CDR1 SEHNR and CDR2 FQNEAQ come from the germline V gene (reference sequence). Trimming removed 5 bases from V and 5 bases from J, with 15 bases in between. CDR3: CASSMLGVLYGYTF. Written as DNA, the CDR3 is TGTGCCAGCAGCATGTTGGGGGTGCTATATGGCTACACCTTC.

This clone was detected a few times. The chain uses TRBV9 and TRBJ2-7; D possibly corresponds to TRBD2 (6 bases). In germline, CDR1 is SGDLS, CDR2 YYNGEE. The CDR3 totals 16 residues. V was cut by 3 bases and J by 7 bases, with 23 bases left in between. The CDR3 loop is CASSADGSLSPKEQYF. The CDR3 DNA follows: TGTGCCAGCAGCGCGGACGGGAGCCTTAGCCCTAAAGAGCAGTACTTC.

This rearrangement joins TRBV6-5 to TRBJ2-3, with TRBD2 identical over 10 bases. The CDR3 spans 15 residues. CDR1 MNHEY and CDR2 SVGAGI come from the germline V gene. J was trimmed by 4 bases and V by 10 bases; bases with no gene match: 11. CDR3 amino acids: CATRERGGRADTQYF. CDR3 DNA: TGTGCCACCCGAGAGCGGGGGGGCCGCGCAGATACGCAGTATTTT.

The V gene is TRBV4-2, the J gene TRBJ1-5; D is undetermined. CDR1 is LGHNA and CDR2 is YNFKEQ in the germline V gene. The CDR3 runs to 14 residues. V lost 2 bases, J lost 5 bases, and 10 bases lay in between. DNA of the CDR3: TGTGCCAGCAGCCAACGGACCGGTTATCAGCCCCAGCATTTT. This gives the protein CASSQRTGYQPQHF.

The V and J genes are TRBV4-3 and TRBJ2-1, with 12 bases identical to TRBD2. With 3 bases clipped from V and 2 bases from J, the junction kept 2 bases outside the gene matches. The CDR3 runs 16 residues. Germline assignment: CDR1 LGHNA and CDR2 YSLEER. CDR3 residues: CASSQSSGGAYNEQFF. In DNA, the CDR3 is TGCGCCAGCAGCCAGTCTAGCGGGGGGGCCTACAATGAGCAGTTCTTC.

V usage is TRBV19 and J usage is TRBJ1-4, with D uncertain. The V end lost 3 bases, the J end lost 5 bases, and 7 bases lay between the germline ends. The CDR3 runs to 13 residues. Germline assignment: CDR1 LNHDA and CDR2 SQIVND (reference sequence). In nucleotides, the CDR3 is TGTGCCAGTAGTATCATGCGGAATGAAAAACTGTTTTTT. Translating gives CASSIMRNEKLFF.

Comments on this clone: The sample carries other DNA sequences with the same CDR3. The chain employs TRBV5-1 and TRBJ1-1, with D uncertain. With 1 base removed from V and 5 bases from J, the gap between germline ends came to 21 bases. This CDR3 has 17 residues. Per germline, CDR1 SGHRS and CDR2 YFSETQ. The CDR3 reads CASSLSHPRGAKTEAFF. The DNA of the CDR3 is TGCGCCAGCAGCTTGTCTCACCCTAGAGGAGCCAAGACTGAAGCTTTCTTT. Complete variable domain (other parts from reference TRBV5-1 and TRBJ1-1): KAGVTQTPRYLIKTRGQQVTLSCSPISGHRSVSWYQQTPGQGLQFLFEYFSETQRNKGNFPGRFSGRQFSNSRSEMNVSTLELGDSALYLCASSLSHPRGAKTEAFFGQGTRLTVV.

CDR3 sequence: CASSAGQGKMYETQYF. The CDR3 DNA sequence: TGTGCCAGCAGCGCAGGACAGGGGAAAATGTATGAGACCCAGTACTTC. The chain is built from TRBV9 and TRBJ2-5, with 9 bases matching TRBD1. Germline-derived CDR1 and CDR2 are SGDLS and YYNGEE. The CDR3 loop spans 16 amino acids. V was pared by 3 bases and J by 5 bases, with 11 bases of the junction left unmatched.

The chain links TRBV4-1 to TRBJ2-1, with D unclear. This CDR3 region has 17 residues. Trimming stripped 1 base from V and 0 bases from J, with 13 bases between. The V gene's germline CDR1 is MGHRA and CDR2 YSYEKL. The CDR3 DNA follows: TGCGCCAGCAGCCAAGGGAGTCTAGGAAGCTCCTACAATGAGCAGTTCTTC. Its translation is CASSQGSLGSSYNEQFF.

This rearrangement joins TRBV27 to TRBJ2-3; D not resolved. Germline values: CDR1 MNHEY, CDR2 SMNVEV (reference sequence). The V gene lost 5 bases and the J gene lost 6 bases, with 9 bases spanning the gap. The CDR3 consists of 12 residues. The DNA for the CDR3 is TGTGCCAGCAGTGGACCGAGGGATACGCAGTATTTT. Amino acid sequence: CASSGPRDTQYF.

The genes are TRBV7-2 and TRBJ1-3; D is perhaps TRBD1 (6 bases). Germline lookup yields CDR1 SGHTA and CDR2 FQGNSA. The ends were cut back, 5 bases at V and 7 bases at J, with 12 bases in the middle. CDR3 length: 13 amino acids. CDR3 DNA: TGTGCCAGCAGCCCCGGACAGTGGAACACCATATATTTT. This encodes CASSPGQWNTIYF. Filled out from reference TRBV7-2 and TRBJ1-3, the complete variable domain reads GAGVSQSPSNKVTEKGKDVELRCDPISGHTALYWYRQSLGQGLEFLIYFQGNSAPDKSGLPSDRFSAERTGGSVSTLTIQRTQQEDSAVYLCASSPGQWNTIYFGEGSWLTVV.

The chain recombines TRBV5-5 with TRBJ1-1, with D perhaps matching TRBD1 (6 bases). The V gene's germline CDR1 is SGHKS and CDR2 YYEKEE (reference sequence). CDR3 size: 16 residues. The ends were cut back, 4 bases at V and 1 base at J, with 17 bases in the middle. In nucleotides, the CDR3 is TGTGCCAGCAGCGGACAGAACTATACATCGAACACTGAAGCTTTCTTT. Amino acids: CASSGQNYTSNTEAFF.

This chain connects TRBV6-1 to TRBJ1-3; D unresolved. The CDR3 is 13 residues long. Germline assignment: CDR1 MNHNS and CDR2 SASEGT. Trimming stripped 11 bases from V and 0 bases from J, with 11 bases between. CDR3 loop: CASHPSSGNTIYF. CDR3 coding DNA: TGTGCCTCTCACCCCAGCTCTGGAAACACCATATATTTT.

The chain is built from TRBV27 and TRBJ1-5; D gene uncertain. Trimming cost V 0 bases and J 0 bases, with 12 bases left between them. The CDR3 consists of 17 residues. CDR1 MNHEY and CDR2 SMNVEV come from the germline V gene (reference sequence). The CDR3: CASSLSWVRNSNQPQHF. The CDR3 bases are TGTGCCAGCAGTTTATCGTGGGTGCGGAATAGCAATCAGCCCCAGCATTTT.

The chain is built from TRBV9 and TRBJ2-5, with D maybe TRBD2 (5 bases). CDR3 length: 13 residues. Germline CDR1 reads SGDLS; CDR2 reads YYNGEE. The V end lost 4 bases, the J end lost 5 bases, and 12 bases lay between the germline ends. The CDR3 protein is CASSTQRSETQYF. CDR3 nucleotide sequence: TGTGCCAGCAGCACTCAGCGGTCGGAGACCCAGTACTTC.

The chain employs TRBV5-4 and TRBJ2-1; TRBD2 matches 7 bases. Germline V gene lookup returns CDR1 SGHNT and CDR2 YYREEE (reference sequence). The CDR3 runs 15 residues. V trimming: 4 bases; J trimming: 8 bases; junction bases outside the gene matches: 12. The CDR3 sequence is CASSGRDGGGYEQFF. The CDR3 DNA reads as TGTGCCAGCAGCGGAAGAGACGGGGGAGGGTATGAGCAGTTCTTC.

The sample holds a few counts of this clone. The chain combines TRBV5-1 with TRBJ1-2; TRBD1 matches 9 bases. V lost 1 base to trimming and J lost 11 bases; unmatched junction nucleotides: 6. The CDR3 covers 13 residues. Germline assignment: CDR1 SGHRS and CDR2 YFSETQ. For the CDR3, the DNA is TGCGCCAGCAGCTTGTTTGGGGACAGGGCTTACACCTTC. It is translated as CASSLFGDRAYTF.

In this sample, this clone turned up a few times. The CDR3 coding sequence is TGTGCCAGCAACACCGACAAGAACACTGAAGCTTTCTTT. It yields the protein CASNTDKNTEAFF. The chain combines TRBV7-9 with TRBJ1-1; D is ambiguous. This CDR3 comprises 13 residues. Germline lookup yields CDR1 SEHNR and CDR2 FQNEAQ (reference sequence). V dropped 7 bases and J dropped 1 base, with 10 bases sitting between them.

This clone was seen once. In DNA, the CDR3 is TGCGCCAGCAGCCAAGTTACAGGTGGAAACACCATATATTTT. The encoded protein is CASSQVTGGNTIYF. This chain connects TRBV4-3 to TRBJ1-3; weak D call: TRBD1 (5 bases). The ends were cut back, 1 base at V and 3 bases at J, with 7 bases in the middle. This CDR3 has 14 residues. Looked up from germline, CDR1 is LGHNA and CDR2 is YSLEER.

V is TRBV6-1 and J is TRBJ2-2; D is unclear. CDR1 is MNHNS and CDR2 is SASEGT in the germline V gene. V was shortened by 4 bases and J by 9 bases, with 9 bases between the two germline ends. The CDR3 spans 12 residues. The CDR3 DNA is TGTGCCAGCAGTGGCCGGTTCTGGGAGCTGTTTTTT. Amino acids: CASSGRFWELFF.

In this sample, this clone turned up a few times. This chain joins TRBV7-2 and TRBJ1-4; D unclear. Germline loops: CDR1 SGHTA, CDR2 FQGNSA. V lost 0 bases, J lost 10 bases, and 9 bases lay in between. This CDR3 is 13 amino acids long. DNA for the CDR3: TGTGCCAGCAGCTTAGCGGTGGGCGGAAAACTGTTTTTT. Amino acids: CASSLAVGGKLFF. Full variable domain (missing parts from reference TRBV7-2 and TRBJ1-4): GAGVSQSPSNKVTEKGKDVELRCDPISGHTALYWYRQSLGQGLEFLIYFQGNSAPDKSGLPSDRFSAERTGGSVSTLTIQRTQQEDSAVYLCASSLAVGGKLFFGSGTQLSVL.

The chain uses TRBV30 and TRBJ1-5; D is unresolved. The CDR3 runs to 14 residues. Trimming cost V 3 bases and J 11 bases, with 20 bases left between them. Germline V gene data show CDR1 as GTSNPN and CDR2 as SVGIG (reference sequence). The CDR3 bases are TGTGCCTGGAGACTACACGGGGTGCGGAGAACCCAGCATTTT. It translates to CAWRLHGVRRTQHF.

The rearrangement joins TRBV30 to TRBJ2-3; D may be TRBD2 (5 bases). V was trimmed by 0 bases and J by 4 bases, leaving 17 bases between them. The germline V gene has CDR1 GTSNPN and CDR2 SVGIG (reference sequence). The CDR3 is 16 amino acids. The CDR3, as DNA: TGTGCCTGGAGTGTCGGCGGGTCTTTAAGGGCAGATACGCAGTATTTT. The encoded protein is CAWSVGGSLRADTQYF.

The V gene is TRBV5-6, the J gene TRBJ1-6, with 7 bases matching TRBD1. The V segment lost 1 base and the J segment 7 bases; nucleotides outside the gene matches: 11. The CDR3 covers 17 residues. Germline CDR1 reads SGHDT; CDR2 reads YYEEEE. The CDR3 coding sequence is TGTGCCAGCAGCTTGTTGAAGGGGGCGAAAGGGAATTCACCCCTCCACTTT. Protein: CASSLLKGAKGNSPLHF.

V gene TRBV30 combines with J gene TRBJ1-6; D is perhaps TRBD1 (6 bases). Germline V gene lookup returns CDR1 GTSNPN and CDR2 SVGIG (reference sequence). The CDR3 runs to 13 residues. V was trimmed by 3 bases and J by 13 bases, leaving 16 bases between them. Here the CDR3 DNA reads TGTGCCTGGAGCCGGATGGGGGGGGCCCCCCTCCACTTT. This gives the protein CAWSRMGGAPLHF.